The clone carrying this T cell receptor (beta chain) appeared a few times. The antigen is unknown. The data are from a study of blood T cells in healthy people across ages. Broader study findings: The recorded TCR beta diversity per million T cells decreased in a roughly linear manner with age.

The germline gives CDR1 MDHEN, CDR2 SYDVKM. V lost 7 bases, J lost 5 bases, and 11 bases lay in between. The length of the CDR3 is 12 residues. Next came a second PCR, run for about 7 to 12 cycles, which used a sample-barcoded 5' primer along with a J-beta primer mix. TCRdb itself ran the 5' RACE reads through MiXCR, one entry per CDR3 protein. This table has over 1.5 million distinct CDR3 sequences, around half appearing once. The draw of peripheral blood yielded about 9.4 milliliters from each donor. Total RNA, at least 5.5 micrograms per sample, came from PBMCs. The sequence was collected from a woman in her thirties or forties in good health. This rearrangement joins TRBV28 to TRBJ2-5, with TRBD1 as a possible D gene (5 bases). Sequencing used blood. The CDR3 reads CASIGDYETQYF. The CDR3 DNA reads as TGTGCCAGCATAGGGGATTACGAGACCCAGTACTTC.